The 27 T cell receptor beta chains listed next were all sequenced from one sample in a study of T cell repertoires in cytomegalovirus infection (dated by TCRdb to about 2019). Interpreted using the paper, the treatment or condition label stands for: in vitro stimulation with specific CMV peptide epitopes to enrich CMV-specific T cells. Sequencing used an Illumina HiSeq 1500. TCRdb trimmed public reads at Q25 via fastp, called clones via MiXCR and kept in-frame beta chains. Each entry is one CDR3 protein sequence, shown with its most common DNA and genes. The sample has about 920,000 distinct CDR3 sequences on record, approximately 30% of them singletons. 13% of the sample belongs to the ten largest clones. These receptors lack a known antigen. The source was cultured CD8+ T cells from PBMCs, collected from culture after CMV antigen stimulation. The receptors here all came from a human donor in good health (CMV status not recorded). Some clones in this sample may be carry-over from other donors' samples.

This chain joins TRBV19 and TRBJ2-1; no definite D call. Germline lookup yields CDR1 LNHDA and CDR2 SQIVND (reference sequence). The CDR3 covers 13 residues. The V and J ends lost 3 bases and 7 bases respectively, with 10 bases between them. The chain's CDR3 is CASSISMNNEQFF. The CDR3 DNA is TGTGCCAGTAGTATTTCCATGAATAATGAGCAGTTCTTC.

The CDR3: CASSFPGTPTYEQYF. CDR3 in DNA: TGTGCCAGCAGTTTTCCCGGGACGCCAACCTACGAGCAGTACTTC. V usage is TRBV7-2 and J usage is TRBJ2-7; D might be TRBD1 or TRBD2, each matching 5 bases. Trimming shortened V by 6 bases and J by 2 bases, and 17 bases separated the two germline ends. The V gene's germline CDR1 is SGHTA and CDR2 FQGNSA. The CDR3 covers 15 residues. The full variable domain, completed using reference TRBV7-2 and TRBJ2-7, is GAGVSQSPSNKVTEKGKDVELRCDPISGHTALYWYRQSLGQGLEFLIYFQGNSAPDKSGLPSDRFSAERTGGSVSTLTIQRTQQEDSAVYLCASSFPGTPTYEQYFGPGTRLTVT.

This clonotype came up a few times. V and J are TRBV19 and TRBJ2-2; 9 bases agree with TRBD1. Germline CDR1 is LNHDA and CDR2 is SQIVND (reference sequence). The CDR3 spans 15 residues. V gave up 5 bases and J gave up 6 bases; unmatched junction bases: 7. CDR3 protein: CASSPRTGVAGELFF. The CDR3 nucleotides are TGTGCCAGTAGTCCCCGGACAGGGGTGGCCGGGGAGCTGTTTTTT.

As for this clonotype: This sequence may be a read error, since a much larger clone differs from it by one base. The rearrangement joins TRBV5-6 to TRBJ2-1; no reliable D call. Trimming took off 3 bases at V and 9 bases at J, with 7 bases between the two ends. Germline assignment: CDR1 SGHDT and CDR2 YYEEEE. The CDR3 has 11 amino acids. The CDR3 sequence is CASSSEGEQFF. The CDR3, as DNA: TGTGCCAGCAGCTCGGAAGGTGAGCAGTTCTTC. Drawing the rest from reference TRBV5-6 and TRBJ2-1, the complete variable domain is DAGVTQSPTHLIKTRGQQVTLRCSPKSGHDTVSWYQQALGQGPQFIFQYYEEEERQRGNFPDRFSGHQFPNYSSELNVNALLLGDSALYLCASSSEGEQFFGPGTRLTVL.

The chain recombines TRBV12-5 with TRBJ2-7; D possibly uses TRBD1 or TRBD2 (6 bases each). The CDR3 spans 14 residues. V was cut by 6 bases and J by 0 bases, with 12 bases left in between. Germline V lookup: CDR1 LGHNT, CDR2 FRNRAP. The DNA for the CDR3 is TGTGCTAGTGGCCCCGGGGGCCGCTCCTACGAGCAGTACTTC. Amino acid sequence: CASGPGGRSYEQYF. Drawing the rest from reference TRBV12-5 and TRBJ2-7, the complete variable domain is DARVTQTPRHKVTEMGQEVTMRCQPILGHNTVFWYRQTMMQGLELLAYFRNRAPLDDSGMPKDRFSAEMPDATLATLKIQPSEPRDSAVYFCASGPGGRSYEQYFGPGTRLTVT.

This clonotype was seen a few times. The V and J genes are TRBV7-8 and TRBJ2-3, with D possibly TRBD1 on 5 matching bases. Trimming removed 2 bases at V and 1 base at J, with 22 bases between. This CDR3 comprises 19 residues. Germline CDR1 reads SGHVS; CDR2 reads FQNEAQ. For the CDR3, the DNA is TGTGCCAGCAGCTTATACAGGATGGCACAGTCGTCCCGCACAGATACGCAGTATTTT. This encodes CASSLYRMAQSSRTDTQYF. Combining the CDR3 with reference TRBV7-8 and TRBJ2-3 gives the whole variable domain GAGVSQSPRYKVAKRGQDVALRCDPISGHVSLFWYQQALGQGPEFLTYFQNEAQLDKSGLPSDRFFAERPEGSVSTLKIQRTQQEDSAVYLCASSLYRMAQSSRTDTQYFGPGTRLTVL.

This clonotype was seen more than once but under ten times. The CDR3 DNA is TGTGCCAGTAGTACTTCGTTTGGTGGAAATCAGCCCCAGCATTTT. Its translation is CASSTSFGGNQPQHF. The chain employs TRBV19 and TRBJ1-5; D gene ambiguous. This CDR3 comprises 15 residues. V shed 4 bases and J shed 4 bases, with 14 bases lying between them. Germline lookup yields CDR1 LNHDA and CDR2 SQIVND (reference sequence).

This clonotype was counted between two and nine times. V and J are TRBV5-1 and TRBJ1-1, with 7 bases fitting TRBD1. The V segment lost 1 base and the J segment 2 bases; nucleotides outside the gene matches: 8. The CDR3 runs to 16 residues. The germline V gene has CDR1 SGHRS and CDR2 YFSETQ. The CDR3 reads CASSLKGAGPNTEAFF. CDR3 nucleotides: TGCGCCAGCAGCTTGAAGGGGGCCGGTCCCAACACTGAAGCTTTCTTT.

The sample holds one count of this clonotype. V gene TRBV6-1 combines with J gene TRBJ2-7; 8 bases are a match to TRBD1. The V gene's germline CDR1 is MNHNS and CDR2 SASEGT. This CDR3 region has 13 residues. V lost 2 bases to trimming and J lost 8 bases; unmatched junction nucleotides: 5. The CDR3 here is CASSEIQGVKQYV. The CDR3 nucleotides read TGTGCCAGCAGTGAAATACAGGGGGTGAAGCAGTACGTC.

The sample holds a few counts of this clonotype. The CDR3 DNA sequence: TGTGCCAGCAGCCCCGGGGAGGCTCAAGAGACCCAGTACTTC. Translated: CASSPGEAQETQYF. The chain carries TRBV7-9 and TRBJ2-5, with D perhaps TRBD2 (6 bases). From germline, CDR1 is SEHNR and CDR2 FQNEAQ (reference sequence). Trimming removed 5 bases at V and 2 bases at J, with 12 bases between. The CDR3 length is 14 residues. Combining the CDR3 with reference TRBV7-9 and TRBJ2-5 gives the whole variable domain DTGVSQNPRHKITKRGQNVTFRCDPISEHNRLYWYRQTLGQGPEFLTYFQNEAQLEKSRLLSDRFSAERPKGSFSTLEIQRTEQGDSAMYLCASSPGEAQETQYFGPGTRLLVL.

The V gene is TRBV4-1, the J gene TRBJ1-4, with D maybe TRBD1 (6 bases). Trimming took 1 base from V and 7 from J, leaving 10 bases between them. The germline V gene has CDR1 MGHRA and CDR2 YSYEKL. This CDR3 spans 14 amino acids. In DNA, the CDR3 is TGCGCCAGCAGCCAAGGAACCAGGGGTGAAAAACTGTTTTTT. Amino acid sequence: CASSQGTRGEKLFF.

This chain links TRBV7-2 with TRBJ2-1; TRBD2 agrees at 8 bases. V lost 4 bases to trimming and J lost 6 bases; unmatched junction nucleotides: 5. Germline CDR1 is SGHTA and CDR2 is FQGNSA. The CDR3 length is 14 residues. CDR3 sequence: CASSWGLVVNEQFF. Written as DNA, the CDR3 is TGTGCCAGCAGCTGGGGACTAGTAGTCAATGAGCAGTTCTTC.

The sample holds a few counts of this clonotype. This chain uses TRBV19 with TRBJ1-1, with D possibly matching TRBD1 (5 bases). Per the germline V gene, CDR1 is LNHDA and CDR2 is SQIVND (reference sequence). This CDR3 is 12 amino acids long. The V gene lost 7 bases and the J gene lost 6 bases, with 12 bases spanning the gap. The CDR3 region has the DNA TGTGCCAGTACCGACAGCCGCCCTGAAGCTTTCTTT. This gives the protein CASTDSRPEAFF.

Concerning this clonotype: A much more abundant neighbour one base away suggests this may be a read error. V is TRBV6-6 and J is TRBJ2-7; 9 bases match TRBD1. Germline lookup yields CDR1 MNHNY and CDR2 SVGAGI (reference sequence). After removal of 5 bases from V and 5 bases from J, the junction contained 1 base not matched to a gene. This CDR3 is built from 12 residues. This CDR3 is CASSGTGNEQYF. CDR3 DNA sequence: TGTGCCAGCAGTGGGACAGGGAACGAGCAGTACTTC.

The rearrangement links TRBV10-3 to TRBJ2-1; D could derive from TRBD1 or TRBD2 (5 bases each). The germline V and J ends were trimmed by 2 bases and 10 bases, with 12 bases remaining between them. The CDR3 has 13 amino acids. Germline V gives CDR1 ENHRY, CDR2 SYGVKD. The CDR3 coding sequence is TGTGCCATCAGTGAGCCCGGGGACGCGGAGCAGTTCTTC. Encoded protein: CAISEPGDAEQFF.

CDR3 region: CASSHPGTEAEETQYF. The CDR3 nucleotides read TGCGCCAGCAGCCACCCTGGGACAGAAGCGGAAGAGACCCAGTACTTC. The gene calls are TRBV4-1 and TRBJ2-5, with TRBD1 matching 7 bases. The V and J ends lost 3 bases and 3 bases, in that order; junction bases with no gene match: 10. This CDR3 region has 16 residues. Germline loops: CDR1 MGHRA, CDR2 YSYEKL.

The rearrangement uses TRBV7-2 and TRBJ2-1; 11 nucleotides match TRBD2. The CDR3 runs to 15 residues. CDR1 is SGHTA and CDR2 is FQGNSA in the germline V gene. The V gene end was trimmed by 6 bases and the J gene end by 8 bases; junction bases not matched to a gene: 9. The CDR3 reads CASSHSGGAQHEQFF. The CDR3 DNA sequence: TGTGCCAGCAGTCATAGCGGGGGGGCGCAGCATGAGCAGTTCTTC.

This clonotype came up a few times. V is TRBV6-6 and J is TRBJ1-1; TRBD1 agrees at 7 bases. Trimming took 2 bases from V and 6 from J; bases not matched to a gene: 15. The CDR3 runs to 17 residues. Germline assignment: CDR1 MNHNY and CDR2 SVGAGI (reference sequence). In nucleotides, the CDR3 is TGTGCCAGCAGTTACCCCATCATTATCGACAGGGACTCTGAAGCTTTCTTT. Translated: CASSYPIIIDRDSEAFF.

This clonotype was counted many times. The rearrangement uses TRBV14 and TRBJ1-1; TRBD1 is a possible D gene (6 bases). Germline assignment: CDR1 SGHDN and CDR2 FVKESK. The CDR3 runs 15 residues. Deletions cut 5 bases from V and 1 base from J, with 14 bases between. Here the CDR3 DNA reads TGTGCCAGCAGCGCCTTGACAGGCTGGAACACTGAAGCTTTCTTT. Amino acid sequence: CASSALTGWNTEAFF.

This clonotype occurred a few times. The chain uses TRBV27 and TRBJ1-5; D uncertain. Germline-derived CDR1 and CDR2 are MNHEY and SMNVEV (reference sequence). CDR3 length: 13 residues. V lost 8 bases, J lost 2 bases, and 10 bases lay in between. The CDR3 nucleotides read TGTGCCAGCTCAGGTTTAGGCAATCAGCCCCAGCATTTT. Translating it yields CASSGLGNQPQHF.

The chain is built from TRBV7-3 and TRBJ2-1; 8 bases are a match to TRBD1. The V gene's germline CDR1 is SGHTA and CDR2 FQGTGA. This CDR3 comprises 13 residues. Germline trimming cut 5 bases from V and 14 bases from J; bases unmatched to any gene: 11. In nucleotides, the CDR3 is TGTGCCAGCAGCAGTGACCCGGACAGGGAGGAGTTCTTC. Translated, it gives CASSSDPDREEFF.

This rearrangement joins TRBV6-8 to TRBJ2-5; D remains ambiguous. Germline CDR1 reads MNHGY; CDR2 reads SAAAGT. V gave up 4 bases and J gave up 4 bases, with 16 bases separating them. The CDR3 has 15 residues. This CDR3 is CASSSLPTWAETQYF. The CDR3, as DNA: TGTGCCAGCAGTTCTCTCCCGACCTGGGCAGAGACCCAGTACTTC.

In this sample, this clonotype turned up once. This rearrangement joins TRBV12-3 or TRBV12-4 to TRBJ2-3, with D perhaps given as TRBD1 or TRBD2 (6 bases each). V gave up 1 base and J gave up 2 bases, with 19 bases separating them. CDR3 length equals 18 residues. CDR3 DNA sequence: TGTGCCAGCAGTTTAGACATTGGGGGGAACAGGGACACAGATACGCAGTATTTT. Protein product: CASSLDIGGNRDTDTQYF.

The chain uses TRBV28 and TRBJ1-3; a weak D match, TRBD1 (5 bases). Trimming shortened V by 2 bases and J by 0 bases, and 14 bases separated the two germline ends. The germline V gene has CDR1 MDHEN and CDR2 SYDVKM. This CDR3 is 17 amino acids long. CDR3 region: CASSLIGAFSSGNTIYF. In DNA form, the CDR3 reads TGTGCCAGCAGTTTAATAGGGGCGTTTAGCTCTGGAAACACCATATATTTT.

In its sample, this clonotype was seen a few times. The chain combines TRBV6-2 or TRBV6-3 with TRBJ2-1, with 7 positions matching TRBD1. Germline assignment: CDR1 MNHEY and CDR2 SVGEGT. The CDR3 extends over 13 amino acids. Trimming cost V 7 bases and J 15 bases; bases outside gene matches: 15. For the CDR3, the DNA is TGTGCCAGCACCGTCCTACCAGGGGACAGTTGGTTCTTC. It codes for CASTVLPGDSWFF.

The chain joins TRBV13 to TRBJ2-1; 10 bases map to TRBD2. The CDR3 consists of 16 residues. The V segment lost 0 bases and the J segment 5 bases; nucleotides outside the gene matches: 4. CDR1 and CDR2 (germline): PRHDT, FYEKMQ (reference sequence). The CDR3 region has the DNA TGTGCCAGCAGCTTAGGAACTAGCGGGGTAAACAATGAGCAGTTCTTC. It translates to CASSLGTSGVNNEQFF.

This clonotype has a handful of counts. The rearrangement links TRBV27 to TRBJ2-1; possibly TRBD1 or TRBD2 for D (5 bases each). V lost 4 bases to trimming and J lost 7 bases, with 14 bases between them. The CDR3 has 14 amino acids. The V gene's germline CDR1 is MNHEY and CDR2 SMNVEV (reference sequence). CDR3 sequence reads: CASSYGTTGNEQFF. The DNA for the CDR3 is TGTGCCAGCAGTTATGGGACGACGGGTAATGAGCAGTTCTTC.